This TCR beta chain is drawn from a study of T cell responses to AZD1222 COVID-19 vaccine. General observations from the study: Scientists sampled the repertoires only once the peak T cell response had passed. Spike was spanned by vaccine-associated CD4 TCRs, which were dominant at 160-218 and 743-854. Only five to seven individuals given AZD1222 were seropositive at baseline.

Method: immunoSEQ multiplex PCR; TCRdb's copy keeps in-frame clones and lacks some. The repertoire holds roughly 40,000 clones, with 88% as singletons. This CDR3 comprises 15 residues. Germline CDR1 and CDR2: MDHEN and SYDVKM. The J segment lost 6 bases and the V segment lost 4 bases, leaving 11 bases of the junction unmatched. In the case of this clone: Its antigen is still unknown.

The clonotype originates from an adult who received the MenACWY meningococcal vaccine as a control. V is TRBV28 and J is TRBJ2-7, with 8 bases fitting TRBD2. The sequencing used peripheral blood, collected 28 days after the second dose of the MenACWY control vaccine. CDR3 protein: CASSSPGGTSREQYF. DNA for the CDR3: TGTGCCAGCAGTTCCCCCGGTGGGACTAGTCGCGAGCAGTACTTC.